These 15 T cell receptor beta chains were all obtained from the same sample, sequenced in a study of control samples from healthy donors and cancer patients. Here immunoSEQ multiplex PCR was the method, and the copy in TCRdb shows in-frame clones only, minus some. The table has about 160,000 clones, around 95% seen once. Sequences were obtained from blood. These receptors all stem from a woman aged 40 to 50 in good health.

This clone was picked up one time. The chain links TRBV4-3 to TRBJ1-2; D perhaps matches TRBD1 (6 bases). This CDR3 is built from 14 residues. In germline, CDR1 is LGHNA, CDR2 YSLEER. Trimming stripped 1 base from V and 6 bases from J, with 12 bases between. In DNA, the CDR3 is TGCGCCAGCAGCCAAGGACAGGCAGAGGATGGCTACACCTTC. Translated: CASSQGQAEDGYTF.

The V call is TRBV14, the J call TRBJ1-6, with 7 bases that match TRBD1. The germline V gene encodes CDR1 SGHDN and CDR2 FVKESK. There are 18 residues in the CDR3. V shed 5 bases and J 0 bases; nucleotides not matched to a gene: 10. The CDR3, as DNA: TGTGCCAGCAGCGCTCATCGGGACAGAAGCTCCTATAATTCACCCCTCCACTTT. Its translation: CASSAHRDRSSYNSPLHF.

This chain links TRBV6-5 with TRBJ1-2; D is possibly TRBD1 (5 bases). Trimming shortened V by 8 bases and J by 7 bases, and 17 bases separated the two germline ends. This CDR3 has 13 residues. CDR1 is MNHEY and CDR2 is SVGAGI in the germline V gene. The CDR3 sequence: CASVPGMISGYTF. The CDR3 DNA is TGTGCCAGCGTCCCAGGGATGATAAGTGGCTACACCTTC.

The rearrangement joins TRBV6-1 to TRBJ1-2, with no clear D. The CDR3 is 12 amino acids. Germline CDR1 and CDR2: MNHNS and SASEGT. The V end was cut by 2 bases, the J end by 5 bases, with 6 bases between. CDR3 sequence (DNA): TGTGCCAGCAGTGAAATGGGGTATGGCTACACCTTC. This sequence encodes CASSEMGYGYTF.

The V call is TRBV4-3, the J call TRBJ2-5; D assignment may be TRBD1 or TRBD2 (7 bases each). V lost 4 bases and J 5 bases, leaving 17 bases between the germline ends. The CDR3 has 15 residues. Germline-derived CDR1 and CDR2 are LGHNA and YSLEER. The CDR3 DNA follows: TGCGCCAGCAGCCCGCAAAACAGGGGAGGGGAGACCCAGTACTTC. Amino acid sequence: CASSPQNRGGETQYF.

The chain uses TRBV3-1 (or the pseudogene TRBV3-2) and TRBJ2-3; maybe TRBD2 (5 bases). This CDR3 spans 16 amino acids. Trimming pared 1 base from V and 4 bases from J, leaving 15 bases between. Germline CDR1 and CDR2: LGHDT and YNNKEL (reference sequence). CDR3 DNA: TGTGCCAGCAGCCAAGTTGGTGCATCGCGGGCAGATACGCAGTATTTT. Translation gives CASSQVGASRADTQYF.

This chain uses TRBV5-1 with TRBJ2-7; 8 nucleotides match TRBD1. This CDR3 has 14 residues. Germline V CDR1 and CDR2: SGHRS, YFSETQ. V shed 4 bases and J 2 bases; nucleotides not matched to a gene: 5. The CDR3 reads CASSTGQGPYEQYF. The CDR3 DNA is TGCGCCAGCAGCACCGGACAGGGACCCTACGAGCAGTACTTC.

V and J are TRBV19 and TRBJ1-5, with TRBD1 matching over 7 bases. This CDR3 comprises 13 residues. The germline V gene has CDR1 LNHDA and CDR2 SQIVND (reference sequence). V was pared by 7 bases and J by 6 bases, with 6 bases of the junction left unmatched. The DNA for the CDR3 is TGTGCCAGTACCGGGACAGTGGGTCAGCCCCAGCATTTT. Protein sequence: CASTGTVGQPQHF.

This chain connects TRBV4-1 to TRBJ2-7; D remains unclear. V shed 5 bases and J shed 0 bases, with 11 bases lying between them. This CDR3 spans 14 amino acids. Germline V gene data show CDR1 as MGHRA and CDR2 as YSYEKL. Here the CDR3 reads CASSNAASSYEQYF. The CDR3 nucleotides read TGCGCCAGCAGCAATGCGGCCAGCTCCTACGAGCAGTACTTC.

This rearrangement joins TRBV11-3 to TRBJ2-1, with no clear D. V dropped 6 bases and J dropped 0 bases, with 6 bases sitting between them. CDR3 length: 13 residues. CDR1 and CDR2 (germline): SGHNT, YENEEA. CDR3 coding DNA: TGTGCCAGCAGACCGTTCTCCTACAATGAGCAGTTCTTC. Its translation: CASRPFSYNEQFF.

The chain recombines TRBV20-1 with TRBJ1-2, with TRBD1 matching 9 bases. The trim removed 3 bases at V and 3 bases at J, leaving 5 bases unmatched. Germline assignment: CDR1 DFQATT and CDR2 SNEGSKA (reference sequence). The CDR3 is made up of 14 amino acids. The CDR3 loop is CSASRTGVDYGYTF. CDR3 DNA sequence: TGCAGTGCTAGTCGGACAGGGGTGGACTATGGCTACACCTTC.

This sequence joins TRBV7-2 and TRBJ2-5; D not certain. V lost 2 bases, J lost 5 bases, and 12 bases lay in between. CDR1 is SGHTA and CDR2 is FQGNSA in the germline V gene. This CDR3 region has 14 residues. CDR3 amino acids: CASSLLDSMETQYF. CDR3 coding DNA: TGTGCCAGCAGCTTACTAGATTCTATGGAGACCCAGTACTTC. Based on the CDR3 plus reference TRBV7-2 and TRBJ2-5, the full variable domain is GAGVSQSPSNKVTEKGKDVELRCDPISGHTALYWYRQSLGQGLEFLIYFQGNSAPDKSGLPSDRFSAERTGGSVSTLTIQRTQQEDSAVYLCASSLLDSMETQYFGPGTRLLVL.

The V gene is TRBV5-1, the J gene TRBJ2-7; 7 nucleotides agree with TRBD1. The CDR3 length is 14 residues. CDR1 is SGHRS, CDR2 YFSETQ, per germline. The junction had 4 bases not matched to a gene; V was cut back by 0 bases and J by 4 bases. The chain's CDR3 is CASSLGTGPYEQYF. The CDR3 DNA follows: TGCGCCAGCAGCTTGGGGACAGGACCGTACGAGCAGTACTTC.

The V call is TRBV4-3, the J call TRBJ2-1; 12 nucleotides line up with TRBD2. V trimming: 0 bases; J trimming: 9 bases; junction bases outside the gene matches: 9. There are 17 residues in the CDR3. CDR1 and CDR2 from the germline V gene are LGHNA and YSLEER. CDR3 sequence: CASSQDRWTSGMAEQFF. CDR3 DNA: TGCGCCAGCAGCCAAGATAGGTGGACTAGCGGGATGGCTGAGCAGTTCTTC.

The chain combines TRBV18 with TRBJ2-1, with D possibly being TRBD2 (6 bases). In germline, CDR1 is KGHSH, CDR2 LQKENI. Trimming removed 3 bases at V and 0 bases at J, with 15 bases between. The CDR3 has 17 amino acids. CDR3 nucleotides: TGTGCCAGCTCACCCAGCAATCGGGGGATCTCCTACAATGAGCAGTTCTTC. It encodes CASSPSNRGISYNEQFF.